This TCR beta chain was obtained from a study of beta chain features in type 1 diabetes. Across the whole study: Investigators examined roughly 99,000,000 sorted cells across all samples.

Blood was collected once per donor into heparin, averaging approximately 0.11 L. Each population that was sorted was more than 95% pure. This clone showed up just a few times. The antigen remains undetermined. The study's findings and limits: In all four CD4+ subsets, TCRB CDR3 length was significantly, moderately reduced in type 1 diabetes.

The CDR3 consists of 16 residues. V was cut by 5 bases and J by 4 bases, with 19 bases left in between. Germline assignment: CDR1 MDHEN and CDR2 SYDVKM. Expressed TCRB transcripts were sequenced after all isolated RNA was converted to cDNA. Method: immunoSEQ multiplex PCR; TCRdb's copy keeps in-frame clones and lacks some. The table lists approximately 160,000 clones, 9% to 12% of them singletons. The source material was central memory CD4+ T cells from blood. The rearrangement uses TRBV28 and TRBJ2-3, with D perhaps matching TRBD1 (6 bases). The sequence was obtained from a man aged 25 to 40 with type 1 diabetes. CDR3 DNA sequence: TGTGCCAGCAGTCCTCTAGGGGGAGTCGGGGCAGATACGCAGTATTTT. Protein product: CASSPLGGVGADTQYF.